The present TCR beta chain was sequenced within a study of graft-versus-host responses after intestinal transplantation. Looking at the study overall: Transplant recipients had multivisceral, liver-intestinal, or isolated intestinal grafts. All recipients got anti-thymocyte globulin induction, then tacrolimus and steroids for roughly three years. Study-level results: Detected in recipient marrow were GvH clones, some of which were first observed in ileum or blood.

On this clone itself: Its antigen remains unidentified.

This CDR3 region has 15 residues. The V and J ends lost 0 bases and 4 bases respectively, with 11 bases between them. Germline CDR1 is SGHDT and CDR2 is YYEEEE. Sequenced by immunoSEQ multiplex PCR; TCRdb stores in-frame clones only, minus some. The sample yields 150,000 or so clones, over 90% seen once. The clonotype originates from a human donor who received an intestinal transplant. The specimen comprised unstimulated CD4+ T cells sorted from spleen or lymph node cells, sampled before intestinal transplant. This chain connects TRBV5-6 to TRBJ2-1; D may be TRBD2 (6 bases). The CDR3 bases are TGTGCCAGCAGCTTGGACGGGAGCTGGTACAATGAGCAGTTCTTC. Its translation is CASSLDGSWYNEQFF. Based on the CDR3 plus reference TRBV5-6 and TRBJ2-1, the full variable domain is DAGVTQSPTHLIKTRGQQVTLRCSPKSGHDTVSWYQQALGQGPQFIFQYYEEEERQRGNFPDRFSGHQFPNYSSELNVNALLLGDSALYLCASSLDGSWYNEQFFGPGTRLTVL.